Given below is one T cell receptor beta chain in context. This CDR3 has 13 residues. Germline V CDR1 and CDR2: MGHDK, SYGVNS. Deletions cut 7 bases from V and 2 bases from J, with 11 bases between. This entry comes from a study of CD8 T cells in Susac syndrome. Sequencing of TCR beta covered CD8+ and CD4+ T cells obtained from blood. The RNA, 0.5 to 1 ug, was put through reverse transcription using random hexamers. TCRdb analysed the immunoSEQ multiplex PCR reads with MiXCR anew, one entry per CDR3 protein. The profile covers around 190,000 distinct CDR3 sequences, with about 94% appearing a single time and more than 0.1% taken by the ten largest.

The sample comprised CD4+ T cells from PBMCs. The clonotype comes from a human donor in good health. This chain links TRBV25-1 with TRBJ1-1; maybe TRBD1 (5 bases). The CDR3 DNA reads TGTGCCAGCAAAGGGGACCTAAACACTGAAGCTTTCTTT. Translating gives CASKGDLNTEAFF.